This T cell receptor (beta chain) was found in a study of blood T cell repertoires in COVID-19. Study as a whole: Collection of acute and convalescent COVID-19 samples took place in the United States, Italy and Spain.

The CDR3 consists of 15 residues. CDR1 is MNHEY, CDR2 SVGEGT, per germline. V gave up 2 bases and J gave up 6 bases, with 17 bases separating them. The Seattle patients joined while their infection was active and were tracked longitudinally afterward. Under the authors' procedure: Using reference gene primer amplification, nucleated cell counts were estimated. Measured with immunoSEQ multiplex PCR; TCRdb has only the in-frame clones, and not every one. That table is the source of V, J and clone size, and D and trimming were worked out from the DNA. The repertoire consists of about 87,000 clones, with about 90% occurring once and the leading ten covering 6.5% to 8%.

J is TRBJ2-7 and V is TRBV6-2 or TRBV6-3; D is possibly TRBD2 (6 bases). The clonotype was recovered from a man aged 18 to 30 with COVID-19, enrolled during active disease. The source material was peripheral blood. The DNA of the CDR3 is TGTGCCAGCAGTTACGCCCTAGCGCCGAGGGGCGAGCAGTACTTC. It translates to CASSYALAPRGEQYF.